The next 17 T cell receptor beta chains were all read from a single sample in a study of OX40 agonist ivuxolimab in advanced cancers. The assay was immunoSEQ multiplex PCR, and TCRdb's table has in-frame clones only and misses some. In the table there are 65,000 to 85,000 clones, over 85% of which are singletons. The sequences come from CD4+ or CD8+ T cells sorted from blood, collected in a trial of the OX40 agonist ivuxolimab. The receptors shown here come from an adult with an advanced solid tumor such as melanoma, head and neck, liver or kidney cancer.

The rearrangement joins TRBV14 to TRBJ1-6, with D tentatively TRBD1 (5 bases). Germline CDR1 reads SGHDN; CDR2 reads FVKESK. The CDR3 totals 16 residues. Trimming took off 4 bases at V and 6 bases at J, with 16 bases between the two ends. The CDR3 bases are TGTGCCAGCAGCCTGATCCAGGGCTTTTCTAATTCACCCCTCCACTTT. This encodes CASSLIQGFSNSPLHF. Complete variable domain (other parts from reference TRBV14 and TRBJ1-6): EAGVTQFPSHSVIEKGQTVTLRCDPISGHDNLYWYRRVMGKEIKFLLHFVKESKQDESGMPNNRFLAERTGGTYSTLKVQPAELEDSGVYFCASSLIQGFSNSPLHFGNGTRLTVT.

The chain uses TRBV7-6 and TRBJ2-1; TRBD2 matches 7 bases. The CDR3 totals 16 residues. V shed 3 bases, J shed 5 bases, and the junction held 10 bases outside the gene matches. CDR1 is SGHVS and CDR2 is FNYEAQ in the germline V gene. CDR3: CASSFVQAGFNNEQFF. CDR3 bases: TGTGCCAGCAGCTTCGTTCAAGCGGGGTTTAACAATGAGCAGTTCTTC.

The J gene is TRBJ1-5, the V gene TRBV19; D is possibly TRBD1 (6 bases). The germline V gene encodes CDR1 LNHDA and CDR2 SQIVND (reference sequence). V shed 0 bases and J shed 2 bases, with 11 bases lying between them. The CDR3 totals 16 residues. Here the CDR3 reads CASSIEAGAGNQPQHF. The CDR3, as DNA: TGTGCCAGTAGTATAGAAGCGGGGGCCGGCAATCAGCCCCAGCATTTT.

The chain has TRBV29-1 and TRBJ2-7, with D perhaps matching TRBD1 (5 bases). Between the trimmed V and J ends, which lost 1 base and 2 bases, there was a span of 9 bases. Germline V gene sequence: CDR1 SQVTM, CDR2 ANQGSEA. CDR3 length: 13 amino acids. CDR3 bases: TGCAGCGTTGAAGGAGCAGGGACCTACGAGCAGTACTTC. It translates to CSVEGAGTYEQYF.

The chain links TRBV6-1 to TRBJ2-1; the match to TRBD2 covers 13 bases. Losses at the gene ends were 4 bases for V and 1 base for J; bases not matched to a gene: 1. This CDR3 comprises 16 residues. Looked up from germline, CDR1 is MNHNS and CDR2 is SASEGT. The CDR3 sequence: CASSVTSGGSYNEQFF. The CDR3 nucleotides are TGTGCCAGCAGTGTGACTAGCGGGGGGTCCTACAATGAGCAGTTCTTC.

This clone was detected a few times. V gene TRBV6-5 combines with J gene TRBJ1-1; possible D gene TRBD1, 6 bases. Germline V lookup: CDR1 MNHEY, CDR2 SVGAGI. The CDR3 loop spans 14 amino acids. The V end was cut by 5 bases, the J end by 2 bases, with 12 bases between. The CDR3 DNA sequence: TGTGCCAGCAGTCTCAGGGGTTATAACACTGAAGCTTTCTTT. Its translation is CASSLRGYNTEAFF.

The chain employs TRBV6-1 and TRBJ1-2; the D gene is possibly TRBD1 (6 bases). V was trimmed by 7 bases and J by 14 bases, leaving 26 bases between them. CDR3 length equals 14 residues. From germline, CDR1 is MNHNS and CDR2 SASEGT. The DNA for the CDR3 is TGTGCCAGCAATCACAACCGGGACACAACGAGTGGTACCTTC. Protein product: CASNHNRDTTSGTF.

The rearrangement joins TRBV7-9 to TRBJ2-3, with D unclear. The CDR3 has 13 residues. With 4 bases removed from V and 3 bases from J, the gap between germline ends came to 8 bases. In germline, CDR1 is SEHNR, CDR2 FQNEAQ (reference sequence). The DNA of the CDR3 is TGTGCCAGCAGCTCCCAGGCTACAGATACGCAGTATTTT. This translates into CASSSQATDTQYF.

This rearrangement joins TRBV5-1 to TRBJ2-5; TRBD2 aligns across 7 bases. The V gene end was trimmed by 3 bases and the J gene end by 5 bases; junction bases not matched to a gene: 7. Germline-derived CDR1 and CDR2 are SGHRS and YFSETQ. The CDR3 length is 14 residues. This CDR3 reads CASSSGWEGETQYF. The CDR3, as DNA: TGCGCCAGCAGCTCGGGATGGGAGGGGGAGACCCAGTACTTC.

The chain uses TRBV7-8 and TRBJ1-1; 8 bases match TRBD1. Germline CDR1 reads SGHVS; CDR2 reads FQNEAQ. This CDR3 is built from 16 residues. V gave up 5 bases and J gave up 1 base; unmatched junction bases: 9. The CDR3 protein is CASSLGQGGGNTEAFF. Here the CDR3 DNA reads TGTGCCAGCAGCCTTGGACAGGGTGGAGGGAACACTGAAGCTTTCTTT.

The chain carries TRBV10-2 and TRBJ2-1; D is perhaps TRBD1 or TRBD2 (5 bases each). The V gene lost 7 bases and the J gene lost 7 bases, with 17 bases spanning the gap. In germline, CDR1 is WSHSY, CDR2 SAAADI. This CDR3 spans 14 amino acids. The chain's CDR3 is CASMTPGPWNEQFF. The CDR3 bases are TGCGCCAGCATGACCCCGGGACCGTGGAATGAGCAGTTCTTC.

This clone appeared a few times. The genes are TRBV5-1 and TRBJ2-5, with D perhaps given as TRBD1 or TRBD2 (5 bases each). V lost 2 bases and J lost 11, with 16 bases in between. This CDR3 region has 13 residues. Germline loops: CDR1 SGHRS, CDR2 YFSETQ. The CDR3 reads CASSFERLGEQYF. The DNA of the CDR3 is TGCGCCAGCAGCTTTGAGCGGCTGGGGGAGCAGTACTTC. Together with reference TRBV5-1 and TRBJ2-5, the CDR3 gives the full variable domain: KAGVTQTPRYLIKTRGQQVTLSCSPISGHRSVSWYQQTPGQGLQFLFEYFSETQRNKGNFPGRFSGRQFSNSRSEMNVSTLELGDSALYLCASSFERLGEQYFGPGTRLLVL.

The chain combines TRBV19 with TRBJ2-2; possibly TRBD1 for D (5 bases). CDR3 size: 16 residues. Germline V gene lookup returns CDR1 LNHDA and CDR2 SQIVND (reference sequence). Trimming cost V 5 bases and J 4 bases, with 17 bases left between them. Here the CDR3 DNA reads TGTGCCAGTAGTCATCCAGGCAGGGTAGGCACCGGGGAGCTGTTTTTT. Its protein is CASSHPGRVGTGELFF.

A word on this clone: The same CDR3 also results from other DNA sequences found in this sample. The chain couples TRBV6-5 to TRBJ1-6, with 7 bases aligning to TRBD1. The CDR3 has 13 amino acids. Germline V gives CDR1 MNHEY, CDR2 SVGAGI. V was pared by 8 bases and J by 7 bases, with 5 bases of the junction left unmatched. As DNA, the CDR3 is TGTGCCAGCCGCGACAGGGTCAATTCACCCCTCCACTTT. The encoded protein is CASRDRVNSPLHF.

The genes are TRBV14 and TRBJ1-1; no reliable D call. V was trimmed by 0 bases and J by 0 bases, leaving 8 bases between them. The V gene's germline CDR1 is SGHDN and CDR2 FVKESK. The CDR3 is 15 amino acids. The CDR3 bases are TGTGCCAGCAGCCAAGAAGCGGGATTGAACACTGAAGCTTTCTTT. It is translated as CASSQEAGLNTEAFF.

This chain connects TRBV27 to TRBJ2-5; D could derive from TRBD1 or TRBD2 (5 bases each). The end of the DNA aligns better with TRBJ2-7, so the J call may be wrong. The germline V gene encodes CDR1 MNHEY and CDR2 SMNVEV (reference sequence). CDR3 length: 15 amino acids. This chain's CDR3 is CASSPTGQRSYEQYF. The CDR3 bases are TGTGCCAGCAGTCCCACGGGGCAGAGAAGCTACGAGCAGTACTTC.

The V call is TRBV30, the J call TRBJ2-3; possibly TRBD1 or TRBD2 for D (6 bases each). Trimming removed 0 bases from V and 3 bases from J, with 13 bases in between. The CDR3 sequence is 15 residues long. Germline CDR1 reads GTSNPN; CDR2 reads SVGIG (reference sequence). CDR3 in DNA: TGTGCCTGGAGTGTAGGGGGGCCGGGGACAGATACGCAGTATTTT. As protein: CAWSVGGPGTDTQYF.